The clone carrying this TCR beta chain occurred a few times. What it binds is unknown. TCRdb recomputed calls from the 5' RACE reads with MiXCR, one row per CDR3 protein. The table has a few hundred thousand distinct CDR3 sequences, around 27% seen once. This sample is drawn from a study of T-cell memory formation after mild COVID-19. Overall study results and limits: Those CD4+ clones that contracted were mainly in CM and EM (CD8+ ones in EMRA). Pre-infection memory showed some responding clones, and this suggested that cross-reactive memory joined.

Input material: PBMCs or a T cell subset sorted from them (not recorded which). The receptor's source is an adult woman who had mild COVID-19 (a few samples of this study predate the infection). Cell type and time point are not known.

The CDR3 DNA reads TGTGCCAGCAGCCAAGACGCGCACGGCGTAGCCAAAAACATTCAGTACTTC. Encoded protein: CASSQDAHGVAKNIQYF. The chain is built from TRBV4-2 and TRBJ2-4; no reliable D call. Trimming took 0 bases from V and 0 from J, leaving 12 bases between them. Germline V gene lookup returns CDR1 LGHNA and CDR2 YNFKEQ. The CDR3 loop spans 17 amino acids.